This TCR beta chain was sequenced in a study of neurological immune-mediated disorders. This clonotype occurred many times. TCRdb itself ran the 5' RACE reads through MiXCR, one entry per CDR3 protein. There are 84,000 or so distinct CDR3 sequences in the sample; 4.3% occur only once, and more than 5% lies in the top ten. Time point meaning: longitudinal time-point 3. The CDR3 runs 12 residues. The V gene's germline CDR1 is DFQATT and CDR2 SNEGSKA (reference sequence). Between the trimmed V and J ends, which lost 6 bases and 7 bases, there was a span of 16 bases. The receptor's source is a woman in her sixties with multiple sclerosis. The rearrangement links TRBV20-1 to TRBJ2-7, with D perhaps matching TRBD2 (5 bases). The sequenced sample consisted of PBMCs. The CDR3 protein is CSARWGSGEQYF. DNA for the CDR3: TGCAGTGCCAGATGGGGTTCGGGGGAGCAGTACTTC.